The source of this T cell receptor beta chain is a study of cytomegalovirus exposure and HLA in healthy donors. Overall study context: As released early, the data held about 85 million unique TCRs from HLA-typed donors.

While unrecorded immune exposures were likely, the donors were nominally healthy when sampled. Germline V gene lookup returns CDR1 MNHEY and CDR2 SMNVEV (reference sequence). Trimming took 6 bases from V and 3 from J, leaving 12 bases between them. The length of the CDR3 is 13 residues. Researchers ran the PCR with 60 Vbeta and 13 Jbeta primers. Libraries were prepared by immunoSEQ multiplex PCR; TCRdb keeps only in-frame clonotypes and omits some of them. The table records approximately 100,000 clones, around three quarters of them present only once. This TCR was recovered from a man aged 40-49 years in good health and CMV-seropositive. The chain is built from TRBV27 and TRBJ2-7; possible D gene TRBD2, 5 bases. Sequencing was carried out using PBMCs. CDR3 bases: TGTGCCAGCAGCCTGAGGGAAAACTACGAGCAGTACTTC. The encoded protein is CASSLRENYEQYF.